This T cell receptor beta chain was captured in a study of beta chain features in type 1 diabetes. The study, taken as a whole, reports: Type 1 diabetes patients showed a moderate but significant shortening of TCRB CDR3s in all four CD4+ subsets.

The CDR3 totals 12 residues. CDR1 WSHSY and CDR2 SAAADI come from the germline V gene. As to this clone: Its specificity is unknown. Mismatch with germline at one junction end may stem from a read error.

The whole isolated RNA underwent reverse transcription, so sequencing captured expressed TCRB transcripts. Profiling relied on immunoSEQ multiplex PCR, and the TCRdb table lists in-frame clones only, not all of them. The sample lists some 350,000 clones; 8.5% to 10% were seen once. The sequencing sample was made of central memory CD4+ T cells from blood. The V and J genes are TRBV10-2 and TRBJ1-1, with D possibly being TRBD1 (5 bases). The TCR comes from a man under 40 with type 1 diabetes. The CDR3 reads CAISWDRHEAFF. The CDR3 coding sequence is TGTGCCATCAGTTGGGACCGCCATGAAGCTTTCTTT.